This section outlines one TCR beta chain sequence together with its context. Its antigen is unidentified. At one of its ends the junction is not consistent with the germline gene, which may arise from a read error. Sequencing used immunoSEQ multiplex PCR; TCRdb keeps in-frame clones, though not all of them. The sample lists about 70,000 clones, around 90% seen once, with over 6% in the top ten. Patients were ruled out by autoimmune disease history or systemic immunosuppression. The source of the sample is a study of OX40 agonist ivuxolimab in advanced cancers. As for the study in general: The diagnoses of dose-escalation patients were hepatocellular carcinoma, melanoma, renal cell or head and neck cancer.

General study results and limits: CD8+ T cells averaged more expanded clones than CD4+. The study observed clonal expansion of CD4+ and CD8+ blood T cells by week 6 at 0.1 to 3.0 mg/kg.

The CDR3 runs 13 residues. Germline loops: CDR1 SGHVS, CDR2 FQNEAQ. The input for sequencing was CD4+ or CD8+ T cells sorted from blood, taken in a trial of the OX40 agonist ivuxolimab. This chain joins TRBV7-8 and TRBJ2-1; TRBD1 aligns across 7 bases. The receptor was derived from an adult with an advanced solid tumor such as melanoma, head and neck, liver or kidney cancer. DNA for the CDR3: TGTGCCAGCAGCTTAGCGAGACTGGACAGGCTGATCTTC. This translates into CASSLARLDRLIF.